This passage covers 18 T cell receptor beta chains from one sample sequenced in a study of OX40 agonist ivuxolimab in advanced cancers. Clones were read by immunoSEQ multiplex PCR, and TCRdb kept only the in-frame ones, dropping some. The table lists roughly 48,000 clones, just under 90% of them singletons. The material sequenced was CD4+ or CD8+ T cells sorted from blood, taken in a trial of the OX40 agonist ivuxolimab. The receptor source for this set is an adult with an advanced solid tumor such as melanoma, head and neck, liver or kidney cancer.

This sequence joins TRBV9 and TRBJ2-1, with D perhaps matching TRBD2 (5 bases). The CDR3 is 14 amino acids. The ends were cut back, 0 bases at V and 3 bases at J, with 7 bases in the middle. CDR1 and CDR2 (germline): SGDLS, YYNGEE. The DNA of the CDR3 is TGTGCCAGCAGCGTAGGTGGGAGCTACAATGAGCAGTTCTTC. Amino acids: CASSVGGSYNEQFF.

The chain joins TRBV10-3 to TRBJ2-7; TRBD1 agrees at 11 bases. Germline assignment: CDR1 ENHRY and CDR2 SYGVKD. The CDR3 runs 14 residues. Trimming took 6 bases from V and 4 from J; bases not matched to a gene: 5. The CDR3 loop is CAISGTGGVYEQYF. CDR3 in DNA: TGTGCCATCAGCGGGACAGGGGGTGTGTACGAGCAGTACTTC.

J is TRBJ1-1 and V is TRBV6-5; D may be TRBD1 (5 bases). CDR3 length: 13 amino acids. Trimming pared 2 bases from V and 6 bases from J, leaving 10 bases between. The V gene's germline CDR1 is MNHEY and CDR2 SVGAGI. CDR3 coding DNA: TGTGCCAGCAGTTACGGGGCGGGACCTGAAGCTTTCTTT. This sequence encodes CASSYGAGPEAFF.

The CDR3 coding sequence is TGTGCTAGTGGTTTGGTACTTCGCATAAGCGGGAGGGCTGGAGATACGCAGTATTTT. This encodes CASGLVLRISGRAGDTQYF. V gene TRBV12-5 combines with J gene TRBJ2-3; 10 nucleotides line up with TRBD2. Germline CDR1 LGHNT, CDR2 FRNRAP. The J segment lost 5 bases and the V segment lost 0 bases, leaving 14 bases of the junction unmatched. This CDR3 comprises 19 residues.

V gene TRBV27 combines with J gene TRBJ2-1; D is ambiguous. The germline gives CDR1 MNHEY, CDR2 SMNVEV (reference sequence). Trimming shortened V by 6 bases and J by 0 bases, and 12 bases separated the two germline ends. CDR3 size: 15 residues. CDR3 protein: CASSPEMLSYNEQFF. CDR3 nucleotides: TGTGCCAGCAGCCCCGAAATGCTCTCCTACAATGAGCAGTTCTTC.

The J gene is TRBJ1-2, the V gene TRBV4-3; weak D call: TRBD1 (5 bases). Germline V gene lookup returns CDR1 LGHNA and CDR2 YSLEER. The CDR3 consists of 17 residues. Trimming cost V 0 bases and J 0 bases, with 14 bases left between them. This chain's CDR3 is CASSQETWDGANYGYTF. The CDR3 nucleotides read TGCGCCAGCAGCCAAGAGACCTGGGACGGAGCTAACTATGGCTACACCTTC.

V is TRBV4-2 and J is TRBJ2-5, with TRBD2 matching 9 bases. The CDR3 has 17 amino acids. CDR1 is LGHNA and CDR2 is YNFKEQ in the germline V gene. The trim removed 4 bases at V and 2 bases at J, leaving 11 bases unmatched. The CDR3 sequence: CASSPPHGGRDQETQYF. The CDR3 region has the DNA TGTGCCAGCAGCCCCCCCCACGGCGGGAGGGATCAAGAGACCCAGTACTTC.

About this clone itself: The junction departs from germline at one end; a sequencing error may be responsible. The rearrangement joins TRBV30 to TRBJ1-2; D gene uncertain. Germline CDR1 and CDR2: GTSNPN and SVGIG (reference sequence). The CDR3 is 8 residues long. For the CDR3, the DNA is TGTGCCTTGAGTGGCTACACCTTC. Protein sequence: CALSGYTF.

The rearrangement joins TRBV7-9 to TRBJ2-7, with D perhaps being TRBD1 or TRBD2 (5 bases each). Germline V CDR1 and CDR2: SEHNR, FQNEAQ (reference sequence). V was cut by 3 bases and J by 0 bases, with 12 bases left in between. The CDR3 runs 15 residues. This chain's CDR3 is CASSFGASTSYEQYF. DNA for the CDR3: TGTGCCAGCAGCTTCGGGGCTAGCACCTCCTACGAGCAGTACTTC.

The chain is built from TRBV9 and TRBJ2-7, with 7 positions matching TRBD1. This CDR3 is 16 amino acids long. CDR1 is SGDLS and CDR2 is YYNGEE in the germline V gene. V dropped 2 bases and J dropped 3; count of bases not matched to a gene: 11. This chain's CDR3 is CASSVGEQGRDYEQYF. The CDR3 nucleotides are TGTGCCAGCAGCGTTGGTGAACAGGGGAGAGACTACGAGCAGTACTTC.

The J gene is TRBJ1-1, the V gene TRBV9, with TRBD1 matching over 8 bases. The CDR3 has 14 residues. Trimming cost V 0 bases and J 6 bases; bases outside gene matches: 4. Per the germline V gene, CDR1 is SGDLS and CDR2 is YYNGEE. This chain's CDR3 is CASSVAGGFSEAFF. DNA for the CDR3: TGTGCCAGCAGCGTAGCAGGGGGCTTTTCTGAAGCTTTCTTT.

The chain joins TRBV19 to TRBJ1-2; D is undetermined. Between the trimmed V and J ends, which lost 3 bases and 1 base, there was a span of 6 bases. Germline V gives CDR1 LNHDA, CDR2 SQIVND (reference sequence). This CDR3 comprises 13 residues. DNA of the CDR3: TGTGCCAGTAGTATCACCTTTAACTATGGCTACACCTTC. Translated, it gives CASSITFNYGYTF.

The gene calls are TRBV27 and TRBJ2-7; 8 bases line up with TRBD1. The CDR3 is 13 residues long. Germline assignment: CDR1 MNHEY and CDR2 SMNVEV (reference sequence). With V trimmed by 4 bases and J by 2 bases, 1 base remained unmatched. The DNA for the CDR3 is TGTGCCAGCAGTTGGACAGGGCCCTACGAGCAGTACTTC. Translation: CASSWTGPYEQYF.

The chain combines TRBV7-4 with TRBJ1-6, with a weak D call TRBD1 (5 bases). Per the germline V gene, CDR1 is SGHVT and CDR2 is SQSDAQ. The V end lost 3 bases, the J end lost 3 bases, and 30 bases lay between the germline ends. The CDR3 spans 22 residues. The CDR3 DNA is TGTGCCAGCAGCTTTTTCGTCGGGCCAGGGTATCCAACCTTGATCTATAATTCACCCCTCCACTTT. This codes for CASSFFVGPGYPTLIYNSPLHF.

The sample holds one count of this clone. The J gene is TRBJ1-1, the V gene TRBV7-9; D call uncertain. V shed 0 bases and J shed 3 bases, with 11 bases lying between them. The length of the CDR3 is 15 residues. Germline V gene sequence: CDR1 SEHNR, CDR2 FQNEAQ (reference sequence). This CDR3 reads CASSLAPGEDTEAFF. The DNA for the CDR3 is TGTGCCAGCAGCTTAGCTCCAGGCGAGGACACTGAAGCTTTCTTT.

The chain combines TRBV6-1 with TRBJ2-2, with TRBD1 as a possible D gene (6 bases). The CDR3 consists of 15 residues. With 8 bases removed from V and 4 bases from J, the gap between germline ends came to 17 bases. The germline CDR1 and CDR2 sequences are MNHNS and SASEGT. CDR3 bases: TGTGCCAGCGTCTGGGCGAGGACAGCCACCGGGGAGCTGTTTTTT. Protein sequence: CASVWARTATGELFF.

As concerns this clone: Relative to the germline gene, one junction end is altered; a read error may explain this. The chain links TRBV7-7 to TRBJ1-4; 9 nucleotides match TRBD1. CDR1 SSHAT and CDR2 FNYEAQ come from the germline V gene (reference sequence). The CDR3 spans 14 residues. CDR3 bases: TGTGCTAGCAGCTCGGACAGGGGAAATGAAAAACTGTTTTTT. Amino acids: CASSSDRGNEKLFF.

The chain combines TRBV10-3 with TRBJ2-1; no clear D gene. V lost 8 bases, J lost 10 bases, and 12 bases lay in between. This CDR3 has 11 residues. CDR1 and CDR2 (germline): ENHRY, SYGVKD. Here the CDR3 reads CAIEGFGEQFF. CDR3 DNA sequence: TGTGCCATCGAAGGGTTTGGAGAGCAGTTCTTC.